This is a list of T cell receptor beta chains from one sample in a study of Ad26.COV2.S vaccination and SARS-CoV-2 variants. The repertoire was sequenced with immunoSEQ multiplex PCR; TCRdb's copy has only in-frame clones and lacks some. The sample has under 400,000 clones; around 86% are singletons. The source was peripheral blood, collected in a trial of Ad26.COV2.S vaccine versus placebo. The receptor source for this set is a person aged 18-65 years who received the Ad26.COV2.S COVID-19 vaccine or a placebo. CDR3s include the opening cysteine and the closing phenylalanine or tryptophan. Each record gives: CDR3 protein, CDR3 DNA, V gene, clone size, D gene, J gene. A D gene is named only where the DNA matches it firmly. A row's size may be missing; if present it is once, few, many or a size class.

CDR3aa: CASSFLRGYEKLFF
CDR3nt: TGTGCCAGCAGCTTCCTTCGCGGGTATGAAAAACTGTTTTTT
v_gene: TRBV5-8
abundance: .
d_gene: .
j_gene: TRBJ1-4

CDR3aa: CASSQGLGGVTEAFF
CDR3nt: TGTGCCAGCAGCCAAGGTTTGGGGGGGGTCACTGAAGCTTTCTTT
v_gene: TRBV3-1/TRBV3-2
abundance: .
d_gene: .
j_gene: TRBJ1-1

CDR3aa: CASSYRDSDYLNYGYTF
CDR3nt: TGCGCCAGCAGCTACCGGGACAGCGACTACCTTAACTATGGCTACACCTTC
v_gene: TRBV5-1
abundance: .
d_gene: TRBD1
j_gene: TRBJ1-2

CDR3aa: CASSPVRGATSTDTQYF
CDR3nt: TGCGCCAGCAGCCCCGTTCGGGGAGCTACTAGCACAGATACGCAGTATTTT
v_gene: TRBV5-1
abundance: once
d_gene: .
j_gene: TRBJ2-3

CDR3aa: CASSRPGQTYGYTF
CDR3nt: TGTGCCAGCAGCCGACCGGGACAGACCTATGGCTACACCTTC
v_gene: TRBV3-1/TRBV3-2
abundance: .
d_gene: TRBD1
j_gene: TRBJ1-2

CDR3aa: CASSFDRGPLNEQFF
CDR3nt: TGCGCCAGCAGCTTCGACAGGGGCCCACTCAATGAGCAGTTCTTC
v_gene: TRBV5-1
abundance: .
d_gene: TRBD1
j_gene: TRBJ2-1

CDR3aa: CASSFTRGEANEQFF
CDR3nt: TGTGCCAGCAGCTTTACGAGGGGTGAAGCAAATGAGCAGTTCTTC
v_gene: TRBV11-2
abundance: once
d_gene: .
j_gene: TRBJ2-1

CDR3aa: CASSIGRPYEQYF
CDR3nt: TGTGCCAGTAGTATAGGCCGACCATACGAGCAGTACTTC
v_gene: TRBV19
abundance: .
d_gene: .
j_gene: TRBJ2-7

CDR3aa: CASSTQRNTEAFF
CDR3nt: TGTGCCAGCAGCACACAACGGAACACTGAAGCTTTCTTT
v_gene: TRBV12-3/TRBV12-4
abundance: .
d_gene: .
j_gene: TRBJ1-1

CDR3aa: CASSLVWSGGPKGDEQFF
CDR3nt: TGTGCCAGCAGCTTAGTGTGGAGCGGGGGCCCTAAAGGGGATGAGCAGTTCTTC
v_gene: TRBV7-9
abundance: .
d_gene: TRBD2
j_gene: TRBJ2-1

CDR3aa: CASSAGLNRAQGSGELFF
CDR3nt: TGTGCCAGCAGCGCGGGATTGAACCGGGCCCAAGGGAGCGGGGAGCTGTTTTTT
v_gene: TRBV11-3
abundance: .
d_gene: .
j_gene: TRBJ2-2

CDR3aa: CASSLWLSGANVLTF
CDR3nt: TGTGCCAGCAGCTTATGGCTCTCTGGGGCCAACGTCCTGACTTTC
v_gene: TRBV7-2
abundance: .
d_gene: .
j_gene: TRBJ2-6

CDR3aa: CASSNGVSNTEAFF
CDR3nt: TGTGCCAGCAGTAATGGGGTTTCGAACACTGAAGCTTTCTTT
v_gene: TRBV25-1
abundance: .
d_gene: .
j_gene: TRBJ1-1

CDR3aa: CASSPPNTEAFF
CDR3nt: TGCGCCAGCAGCCCGCCAAATACTGAAGCTTTCTTT
v_gene: TRBV5-1
abundance: .
d_gene: .
j_gene: TRBJ1-1

CDR3aa: CASSYEGDRSFQRYF
CDR3nt: TGTGCCAGCAGTTACGAGGGGGACAGGAGCTTCCAGAGGTACTTC
v_gene: TRBV6-2/TRBV6-3
abundance: .
d_gene: TRBD1
j_gene: TRBJ2-7

CDR3aa: CASSEGQWGGGYTF
CDR3nt: TGCGCCAGCAGCGAAGGACAGTGGGGTGGTGGCTACACCTTC
v_gene: TRBV5-1
abundance: .
d_gene: .
j_gene: TRBJ1-2

CDR3aa: CASSRRITQDGEISGGYTF
CDR3nt: TGCGCCAGCAGCCGGAGAATAACCCAGGACGGCGAAATAAGCGGTGGCTACACCTTC
v_gene: TRBV5-1
abundance: .
d_gene: .
j_gene: TRBJ1-2

CDR3aa: CSFRQGGNTIYF
CDR3nt: TGCAGCTTCAGACAGGGAGGAAACACCATATATTTT
v_gene: TRBV29-1
abundance: .
d_gene: TRBD1
j_gene: TRBJ1-3

CDR3aa: CATSRGGRSDYGYTF
CDR3nt: TGTGCCACCAGCAGAGGAGGCAGGTCCGACTATGGCTACACCTTC
v_gene: TRBV15
abundance: .
d_gene: .
j_gene: TRBJ1-2

CDR3aa: CASSFGTAANTGELFF
CDR3nt: TGTGCCAGCAGCTTCGGGACAGCAGCGAACACCGGGGAGCTGTTTTTT
v_gene: TRBV7-9
abundance: .
d_gene: TRBD1
j_gene: TRBJ2-2

CDR3aa: CSASFPASSYNEQFF
CDR3nt: TGCAGTGCTAGTTTCCCAGCCAGCTCCTACAATGAGCAGTTCTTC
v_gene: TRBV20-1
abundance: once
d_gene: .
j_gene: TRBJ2-1

CDR3aa: CASSAPGQHSNQPQHF
CDR3nt: TGTGCCAGCAGCGCACCGGGACAGCACAGTAATCAGCCCCAGCATTTT
v_gene: TRBV2
abundance: .
d_gene: TRBD1
j_gene: TRBJ1-5

CDR3aa: CASSLVAGGTNEQFF
CDR3nt: TGCGCCAGCAGCTTGGTGGCGGGGGGGACCAATGAGCAGTTCTTC
v_gene: TRBV5-1
abundance: once
d_gene: TRBD2
j_gene: TRBJ2-1

CDR3aa: CASSRNRATEAFF
CDR3nt: TGTGCCAGCAGTAGGAACAGGGCCACTGAAGCTTTCTTT
v_gene: TRBV6-5
abundance: .
d_gene: .
j_gene: TRBJ1-1

CDR3aa: CASSLDYRAEAFF
CDR3nt: TGTGCCAGCAGCTTAGATTACAGAGCTGAAGCTTTCTTT
v_gene: TRBV11-3
abundance: few
d_gene: .
j_gene: TRBJ1-1

CDR3aa: CASSGQGNSYNSPLHF
CDR3nt: TGTGCCAGCAGCGGGCAGGGTAATTCCTATAATTCACCCCTCCACTTT
v_gene: TRBV9
abundance: .
d_gene: .
j_gene: TRBJ1-6

CDR3aa: CASSLETSYEQYF
CDR3nt: TGTGCCAGCAGCTTAGAAACCAGTTACGAGCAGTACTTC
v_gene: TRBV7-6
abundance: .
d_gene: .
j_gene: TRBJ2-7

CDR3aa: CAWSGQINGYTF
CDR3nt: TGTGCCTGGAGTGGGCAGATAAATGGCTACACCTTC
v_gene: TRBV30
abundance: few
d_gene: .
j_gene: TRBJ1-2

CDR3aa: CASSGTGYTGELFF
CDR3nt: TGTGCCAGCAGCGGGACAGGGTATACCGGGGAGCTGTTTTTT
v_gene: TRBV9
abundance: .
d_gene: TRBD1
j_gene: TRBJ2-2

CDR3aa: CAISEAGAGELFF
CDR3nt: TGTGCCATCAGTGAGGCGGGGGCCGGGGAGCTGTTTTTT
v_gene: TRBV10-3
abundance: .
d_gene: TRBD2
j_gene: TRBJ2-2

CDR3aa: CASSISSGQAYEQYF
CDR3nt: TGTGCCAGTAGTATCTCCTCAGGTCAGGCCTACGAGCAGTACTTC
v_gene: TRBV19
abundance: .
d_gene: .
j_gene: TRBJ2-7

CDR3aa: CASRTLNNEQFF
CDR3nt: TGTGCCAGCCGGACACTGAACAATGAGCAGTTCTTC
v_gene: TRBV2
abundance: .
d_gene: .
j_gene: TRBJ2-1

CDR3aa: CASSQDGGRQRGHYNEQFF
CDR3nt: TGCGCCAGCAGCCAAGACGGAGGGCGACAGCGGGGACACTACAATGAGCAGTTCTTC
v_gene: TRBV4-3
abundance: .
d_gene: .
j_gene: TRBJ2-1

CDR3aa: CASSDLGRGRSTDTQYF
CDR3nt: TGTGCCAGCAGTGACCTAGGTCGGGGCCGGAGCACAGATACGCAGTATTTT
v_gene: TRBV2
abundance: .
d_gene: .
j_gene: TRBJ2-3

CDR3aa: CASSEELGGYTF
CDR3nt: TGTGCCAGCAGTGAAGAACTAGGTGGCTACACCTTC
v_gene: TRBV2
abundance: .
d_gene: .
j_gene: TRBJ1-2

CDR3aa: CAWSTPRSGGRSEQYF
CDR3nt: TGTGCCTGGAGTACTCCACGGAGCGGCGGGCGTTCCGAGCAGTACTTC
v_gene: TRBV30
abundance: .
d_gene: .
j_gene: TRBJ2-7

CDR3aa: CASSLVGVVQETQYF
CDR3nt: TGCGCCAGCAGCTTGGTAGGGGTAGTTCAAGAGACCCAGTACTTC
v_gene: TRBV5-1
abundance: .
d_gene: .
j_gene: TRBJ2-5

CDR3aa: CASSPAGDLYGYTF
CDR3nt: TGTGCCAGCTCACCGGCGGGGGACCTCTATGGCTACACCTTC
v_gene: TRBV18
abundance: .
d_gene: .
j_gene: TRBJ1-2

CDR3aa: CAWSVGGAYNEQFF
CDR3nt: TGTGCCTGGAGTGTAGGAGGCGCCTACAATGAGCAGTTCTTC
v_gene: TRBV30
abundance: .
d_gene: .
j_gene: TRBJ2-1

CDR3aa: CASSSGQSPEAFF
CDR3nt: TGTGCCAGCAGTTCAGGACAGAGCCCCGAAGCTTTCTTT
v_gene: TRBV7-8
abundance: .
d_gene: .
j_gene: TRBJ1-1

CDR3aa: CASSVDPAVNTEAFF
CDR3nt: TGTGCCAGCAGCGTAGACCCTGCCGTGAACACTGAAGCTTTCTTT
v_gene: TRBV9
abundance: .
d_gene: .
j_gene: TRBJ1-1

CDR3aa: CASSPPIGVAYEQYF
CDR3nt: TGTGCCAGCTCACCACCAATCGGGGTCGCCTACGAGCAGTACTTC
v_gene: TRBV18
abundance: .
d_gene: .
j_gene: TRBJ2-7

CDR3aa: CASSPGTGVNEQFF
CDR3nt: TGTGCCAGCAGCCCGGGGACAGGGGTCAATGAGCAGTTCTTC
v_gene: TRBV5-8
abundance: .
d_gene: TRBD1
j_gene: TRBJ2-1

CDR3aa: CASSPGLAGNSYEQYF
CDR3nt: TGCGCCAGCAGCCCGGGACTAGCGGGGAACTCCTACGAGCAGTACTTC
v_gene: TRBV4-1
abundance: .
d_gene: TRBD2
j_gene: TRBJ2-7

CDR3aa: CATSDRGRLESYTF
CDR3nt: TGTGCCACCAGTGATCGTGGCAGACTCGAAAGCTACACCTTC
v_gene: TRBV24-1
abundance: .
d_gene: .
j_gene: TRBJ1-2

CDR3aa: CASSVGQGYGNTIYF
CDR3nt: TGTGCCAGCAGCGTAGGACAGGGTTATGGAAACACCATATATTTT
v_gene: TRBV9
abundance: .
d_gene: TRBD1
j_gene: TRBJ1-3

CDR3aa: CASTDSVYGYTF
CDR3nt: TGTGCCAGCACGGACAGCGTATATGGCTACACCTTC
v_gene: TRBV6-5
abundance: .
d_gene: .
j_gene: TRBJ1-2

CDR3aa: CASSQDVRTQNQPQHF
CDR3nt: TGCGCCAGCAGCCAAGATGTGCGGACACAGAATCAGCCCCAGCATTTT
v_gene: TRBV4-3
abundance: once
d_gene: .
j_gene: TRBJ1-5

CDR3aa: CASKVGQGTHEQYF
CDR3nt: TGTGCCAGCAAGGTGGGACAGGGGACCCACGAGCAGTACTTC
v_gene: TRBV6-5
abundance: .
d_gene: TRBD1
j_gene: TRBJ2-7

CDR3aa: CASGTRSEAFF
CDR3nt: TGTGCTAGTGGAACCCGGAGTGAAGCTTTCTTT
v_gene: TRBV12-5
abundance: .
d_gene: .
j_gene: TRBJ1-1

CDR3aa: CASSSVLHNEQFF
CDR3nt: TGTGCCAGCAGTTCTGTACTGCACAATGAGCAGTTCTTC
v_gene: TRBV27
abundance: .
d_gene: .
j_gene: TRBJ2-1

CDR3aa: CASSLLTSTYVDTQYF
CDR3nt: TGTGCCAGCAGCTTATTGACTAGCACCTATGTGGATACGCAGTATTTT
v_gene: TRBV7-2
abundance: .
d_gene: TRBD2
j_gene: TRBJ2-3

CDR3aa: CAWSVVVFSYEQYF
CDR3nt: TGTGCCTGGAGTGTAGTGGTCTTCTCCTACGAGCAGTACTTC
v_gene: TRBV30
abundance: .
d_gene: .
j_gene: TRBJ2-7